What follows are 9 T cell receptor beta chains derived from one specimen sequenced in a study of blood T cell repertoires in COVID-19. Libraries were prepared by immunoSEQ multiplex PCR; TCRdb keeps only in-frame clonotypes and omits some of them. The data hold about 65,000 clones, with 77% observed a single time. Sample: peripheral blood. These receptors were taken from a human donor in a cohort sampled during active COVID-19.

The chain carries TRBV19 and TRBJ2-7; the D gene is possibly TRBD2 (6 bases). Germline assignment: CDR1 LNHDA and CDR2 SQIVND (reference sequence). V dropped 2 bases and J dropped 0 bases, with 8 bases sitting between them. The CDR3 sequence is 14 residues long. The CDR3 reads CASSISGPSYEQYF. CDR3 nucleotides: TGTGCCAGTAGTATAAGCGGGCCCTCCTACGAGCAGTACTTC.

The rearrangement links TRBV28 to TRBJ2-1; tentatively, D is TRBD1 (6 bases). The CDR3 is 13 amino acids. Trimming took 4 bases from V and 6 from J, leaving 10 bases between them. Germline assignment: CDR1 MDHEN and CDR2 SYDVKM. CDR3 coding DNA: TGTGCCAGCAGTTGGGGCAGGGGCAATGAGCAGTTCTTC. Amino acids: CASSWGRGNEQFF. Based on the CDR3 plus reference TRBV28 and TRBJ2-1, the full variable domain is DVKVTQSSRYLVKRTGEKVFLECVQDMDHENMFWYRQDPGLGLRLIYFSYDVKMKEKGDIPEGYSVSREKKERFSLILESASTNQTSMYLCASSWGRGNEQFFGPGTRLTVL.

This sequence joins TRBV20-1 and TRBJ2-3, with 10 bases matching TRBD2. Per the germline V gene, CDR1 is DFQATT and CDR2 is SNEGSKA (reference sequence). J gave up 1 base and V 3 bases, and 13 bases lay outside the gene matches. This CDR3 region has 18 residues. DNA for the CDR3: TGCAGTGCTAGTGGGGGAGTAGCGGGAGGATGGGGCACAGATACGCAGTATTTT. It codes for CSASGGVAGGWGTDTQYF.

This chain links TRBV7-8 with TRBJ1-1; D is unresolved. V dropped 3 bases and J dropped 6 bases, with 14 bases sitting between them. The CDR3 length is 14 residues. In germline, CDR1 is SGHVS, CDR2 FQNEAQ. This CDR3 reads CASSFRTQEAEAFF. In nucleotides, the CDR3 is TGTGCCAGCAGCTTCAGGACCCAGGAGGCTGAAGCTTTCTTT.

This clone was counted between two and nine times. This sequence joins TRBV6-5 and TRBJ2-2; 7 bases are shared with TRBD1. CDR3 length: 14 amino acids. Trimming took 6 bases from V and 6 from J; bases not matched to a gene: 7. Germline V CDR1 and CDR2: MNHEY, SVGAGI. The CDR3 DNA follows: TGTGCCAGCAGAAGGACAGGATCAGCCGGGGAGCTGTTTTTT. Protein product: CASRRTGSAGELFF.

The chain has TRBV6-4 and TRBJ2-2; TRBD1 agrees at 9 bases. V dropped 6 bases and J dropped 6; count of bases not matched to a gene: 8. The CDR3 loop spans 15 amino acids. Germline V gives CDR1 MRHNA, CDR2 SNTAGT. The CDR3 protein is CASSPSRDRAGELFF. DNA for the CDR3: TGTGCCAGCAGCCCGTCCCGGGACAGGGCCGGGGAGCTGTTTTTT.

The CDR3 is CASSAGIYEQYF. In DNA form, the CDR3 reads TGTGCCAGCAGCGCCGGGATCTACGAGCAGTACTTC. V is TRBV6-6 and J is TRBJ2-7; D may be TRBD2 (5 bases). Germline V gene data show CDR1 as MNHNY and CDR2 as SVGAGI (reference sequence). This CDR3 has 12 residues. The V gene lost 6 bases and the J gene lost 3 bases, with 9 bases spanning the gap.

This clone was seen a few times. V and J are TRBV6-5 and TRBJ1-6; 10 positions match TRBD1. Germline loops: CDR1 MNHEY, CDR2 SVGAGI. The CDR3 has 14 residues. J lost 9 bases, V lost 6 bases, and 5 bases had no gene match. The CDR3 DNA reads TGTGCCAGCAGCCGACAGGGGGCAGGTTCACCCCTCCACTTT. Protein: CASSRQGAGSPLHF.

This clone appeared a single time. The chain links TRBV21-1 to TRBJ2-7; TRBD1 is taken as the D call from the table, unchecked against the DNA. TRBV21-1 is a pseudogene segment. This CDR3 contains 15 residues. The CDR3 region has the DNA TGTGCCAGCAGCTACCGAGCAGGGTCCCAAGGGGGGCAGTACTTC. It codes for CASSYRAGSQGGQYF.